This TCR beta chain was sequenced for a study of shared clonotypes between healthy human individuals. The study's findings and limits: Clonotype sharing across four donors was observed for around 4.5% of naive CD4 clonotypes.

Germline V gives CDR1 DFQATT, CDR2 SNEGSKA (reference sequence). The length of the CDR3 is 11 residues. The V gene lost 6 bases and the J gene lost 6 bases, with 10 bases spanning the gap. Points on this clone: The target antigen is unknown.

Every subset had its genomic DNA shared out evenly among several immunoSEQ plates. The protocol was immunoSEQ multiplex PCR, while the TCRdb copy is restricted to in-frame clones and leaves out a portion. The repertoire holds 2 million or so clones, with over 85% as singletons. The sequencing input was naive CD4+ T cells sorted from blood. The subset was: CD45RA+ positively selected. This clonotype originated in a man between 18 and 35 years old in good health. The V and J genes are TRBV20-1 and TRBJ2-3, with a tentative D call TRBD1 (6 bases). The CDR3 DNA is TGCAGTGCCCCCCAGGGGGATACGCAGTATTTT. Its translation is CSAPQGDTQYF.